Given below is one T cell receptor (beta chain) in context. Its antigen is still unknown. CDR3 length: 16 amino acids. V was pared by 0 bases and J by 7 bases, with 7 bases of the junction left unmatched. CDR1 is SGHTA, CDR2 FQGNSA, per germline. There were no recent acute infections or vaccinations among the donors, who were healthy HIV-negative adults. Those who donated, Caucasian adults without exception, all lived in Nashville, Tennessee. Data came from immunoSEQ multiplex PCR; TCRdb stores just in-frame clones and leaves some out. The table has 2 million to 2.5 million clones, about 94% seen once; the top ten hold 0.1% to 0.15%. The sample comes from a study of shared clonotypes between healthy human individuals. About the research overall: There were three CD4 naive, three CD4 memory, two CD8 naive and one CD8 memory plates per donor. Notes on the study in general: Several donors had around 5.2% of their naive CD4 clonotypes in common.

The sequence was obtained from a man aged 18-30 years in good health. The V and J genes are TRBV7-2 and TRBJ2-7, with TRBD2 matching 12 bases. The sequenced material came from naive CD4+ T cells sorted from blood. The subset here: CD45RA+ positively selected. The CDR3 DNA follows: TGTGCCAGCAGCTTAGCGCGAGGACTAGCGGGAAGGGAGCAGTACTTC. It yields the protein CASSLARGLAGREQYF.